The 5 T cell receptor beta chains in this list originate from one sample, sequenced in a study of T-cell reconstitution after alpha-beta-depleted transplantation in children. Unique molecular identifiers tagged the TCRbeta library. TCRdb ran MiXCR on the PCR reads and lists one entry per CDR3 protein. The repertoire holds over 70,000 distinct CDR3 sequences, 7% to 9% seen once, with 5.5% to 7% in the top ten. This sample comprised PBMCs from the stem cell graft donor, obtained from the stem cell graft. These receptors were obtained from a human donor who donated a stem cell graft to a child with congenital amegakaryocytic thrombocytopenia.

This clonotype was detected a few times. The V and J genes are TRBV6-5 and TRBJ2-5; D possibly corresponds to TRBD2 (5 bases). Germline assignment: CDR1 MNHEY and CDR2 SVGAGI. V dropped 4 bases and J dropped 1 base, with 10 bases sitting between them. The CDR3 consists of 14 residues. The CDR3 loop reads CASSFLSGQETQYF. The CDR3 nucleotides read TGTGCCAGCAGTTTCCTAAGCGGCCAAGAGACCCAGTACTTC.

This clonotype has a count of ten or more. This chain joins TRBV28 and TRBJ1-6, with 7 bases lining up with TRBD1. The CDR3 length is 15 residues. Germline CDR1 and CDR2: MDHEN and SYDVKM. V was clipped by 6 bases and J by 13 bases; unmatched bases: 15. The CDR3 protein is CASRRPGTDRNPLHF. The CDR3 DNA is TGTGCCAGCAGGAGACCCGGGACAGACCGTAACCCCCTCCACTTT.

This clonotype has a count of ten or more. This CDR3 reads CSAKSVGETQYF. CDR3 bases: TGCAGTGCTAAGTCGGTAGGAGAGACCCAGTACTTC. J is TRBJ2-5 and V is TRBV20-1; D unclear. The CDR3 is 12 residues long. Germline CDR1 reads DFQATT; CDR2 reads SNEGSKA (reference sequence). V dropped 4 bases and J dropped 4 bases, with 10 bases sitting between them.

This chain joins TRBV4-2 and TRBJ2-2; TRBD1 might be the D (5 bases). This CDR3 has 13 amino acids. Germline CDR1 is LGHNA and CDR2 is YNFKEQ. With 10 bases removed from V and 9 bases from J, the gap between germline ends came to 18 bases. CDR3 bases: TGTGCCATGGGCCCAGGGCTCCCCTGGGAGCTGTTTTTT. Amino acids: CAMGPGLPWELFF.

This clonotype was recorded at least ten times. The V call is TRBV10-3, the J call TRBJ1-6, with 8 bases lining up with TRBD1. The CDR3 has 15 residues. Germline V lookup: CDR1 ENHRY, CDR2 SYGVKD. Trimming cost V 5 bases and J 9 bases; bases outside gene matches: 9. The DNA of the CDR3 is TGTGCCATCAGTATGACAGGGGCGGTCGGTTCACCCCTCCACTTT. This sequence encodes CAISMTGAVGSPLHF.